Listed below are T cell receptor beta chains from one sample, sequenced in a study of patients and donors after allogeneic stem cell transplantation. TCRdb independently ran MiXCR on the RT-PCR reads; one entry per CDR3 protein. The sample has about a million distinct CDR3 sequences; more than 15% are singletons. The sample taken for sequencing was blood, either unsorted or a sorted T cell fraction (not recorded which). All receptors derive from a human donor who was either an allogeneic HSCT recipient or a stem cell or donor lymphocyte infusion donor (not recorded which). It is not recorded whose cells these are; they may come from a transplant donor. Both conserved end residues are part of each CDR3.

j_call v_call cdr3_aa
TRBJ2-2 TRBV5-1 CASSSTGGDGGELFF
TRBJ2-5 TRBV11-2 CASRFFRADETQYF
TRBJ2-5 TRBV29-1 CSVMGPETQYF
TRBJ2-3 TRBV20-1 CSAIKDRSTDTQYF
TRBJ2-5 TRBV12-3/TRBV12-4 CASSSDRLAGPGETQYF
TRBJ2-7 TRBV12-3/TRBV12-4 CASSLALGRPLAEQYF
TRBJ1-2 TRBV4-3 CASSQDNTGPNYGYTF
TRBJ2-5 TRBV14 CASSQVLGRETQYF
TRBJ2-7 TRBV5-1 CASSPADIGVGEQYF
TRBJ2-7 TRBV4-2 CASSQARQGVYEQYF
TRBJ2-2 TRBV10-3 CAVGSGATGELFF
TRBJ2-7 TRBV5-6 CASSLARAHSYEQYF
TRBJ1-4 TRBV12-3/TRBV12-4 CASRTGTGPNEKLFF
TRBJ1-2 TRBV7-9 CASIHTWDYGYTF
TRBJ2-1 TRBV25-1 CASSAFTRIEQFF
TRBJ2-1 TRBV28 CASRGLAPLYEQFF
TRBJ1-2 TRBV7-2 CASSPGGGHFTYGYTF
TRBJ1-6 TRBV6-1 CASRNQGHSYNSPLHF
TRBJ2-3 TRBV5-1 CASSSRSWLDTQYF
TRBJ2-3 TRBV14 CASSQFGGGADTQYF
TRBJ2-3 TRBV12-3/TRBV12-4 CASGRSVDTQYF
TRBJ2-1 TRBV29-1 CSVVLRDEQFF
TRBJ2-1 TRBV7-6 CASSRTSGESYNEQFF
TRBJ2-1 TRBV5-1 CASSSRALREDEQFF
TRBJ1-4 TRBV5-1 CASSPGTGSLEKLFF
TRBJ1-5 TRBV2 CASSEGRSNQPQHF
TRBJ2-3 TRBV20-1 CSASHDTDTQYF
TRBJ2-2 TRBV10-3 CAISESSTVYTGELFF
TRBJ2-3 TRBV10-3 CAMSGTSGGAPDTQYF
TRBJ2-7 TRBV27 CASWLADSYEQYF
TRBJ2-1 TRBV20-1 CSARVAGTNEQFF
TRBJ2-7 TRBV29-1 CSARTSGGGEQYF
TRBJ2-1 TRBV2 CASRRGQSYNEQFF
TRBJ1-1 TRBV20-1 CSANQGLPGGAFF
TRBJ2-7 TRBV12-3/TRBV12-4 CASSLGWASGGPGYEQYF
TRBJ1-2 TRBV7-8 CASSLLRRLLDYGYTF
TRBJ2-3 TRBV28 CASRDGLAATDTQYF
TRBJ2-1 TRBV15 CATSRDPQAAAQFF
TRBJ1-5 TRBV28 CASSFAGVGNQPQHF
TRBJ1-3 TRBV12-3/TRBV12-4 CASSLWGKGNTIYF
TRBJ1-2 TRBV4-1 CASSHVDNYGYTF
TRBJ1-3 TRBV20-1 CSARESSAGNTIYF
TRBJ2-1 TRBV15 CATSRGMITSNEQFF
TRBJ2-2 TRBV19 CASSTLVGELFF
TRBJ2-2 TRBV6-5 CASSSFRGAGNTGELFF
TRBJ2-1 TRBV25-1 CASIATGGGGEQFF
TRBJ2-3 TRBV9 CASSVGVGASGKRDTQYF
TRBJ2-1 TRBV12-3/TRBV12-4 CASSLLASINNEQFF
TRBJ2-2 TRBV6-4 CATSTRGTGELFF
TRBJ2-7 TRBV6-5 CASHQVSYEQYF
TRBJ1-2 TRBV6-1 CASTGQGALPNYGYTF
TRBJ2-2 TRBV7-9 CASSRILGTGELFF
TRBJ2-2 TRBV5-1 CASRESREITGELFF
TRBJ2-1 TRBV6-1 CASRPIPPVLTYNEQFF
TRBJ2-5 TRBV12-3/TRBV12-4 CASRPGGRETQYF
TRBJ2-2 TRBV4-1 CASSQVNRNTGELFF
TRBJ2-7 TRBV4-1 CASSHAGTGGREQYF
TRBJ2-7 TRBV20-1 CSATPPRDKLIYEQYF